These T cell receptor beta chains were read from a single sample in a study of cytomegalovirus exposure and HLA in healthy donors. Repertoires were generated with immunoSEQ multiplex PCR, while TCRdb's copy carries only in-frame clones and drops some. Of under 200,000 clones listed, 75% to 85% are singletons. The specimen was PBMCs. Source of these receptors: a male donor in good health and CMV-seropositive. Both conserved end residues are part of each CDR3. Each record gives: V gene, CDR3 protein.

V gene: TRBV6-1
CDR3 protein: CASSERTGDNSPLHF

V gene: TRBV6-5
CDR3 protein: CASRRGDYGYTF

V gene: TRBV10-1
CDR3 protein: CASGWDRGSNTGELFF

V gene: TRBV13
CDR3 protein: CASSLEKAGAEAFF

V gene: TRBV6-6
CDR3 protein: CASSYSGGSSYEQYF

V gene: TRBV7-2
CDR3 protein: CASSFRTDLPNTEAFF

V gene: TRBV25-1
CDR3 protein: CASSEASGGQETQYF

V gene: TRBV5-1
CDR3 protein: CASSWTSGGRETQYF

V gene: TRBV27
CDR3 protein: CASSLTLRALGKTEAFF

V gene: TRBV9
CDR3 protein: CASSTGLAGIETQYF

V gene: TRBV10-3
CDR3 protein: CAISDLYEQYF

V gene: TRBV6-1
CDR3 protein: CASSDVSGAGLNEQFF

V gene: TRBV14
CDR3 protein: CASSRSGGRADTQYF

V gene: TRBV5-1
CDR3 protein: CASSSGAETSLQPLGNTIYF

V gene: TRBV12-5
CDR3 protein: CASGFPGRGHAFF

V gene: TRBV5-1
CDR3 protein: CASSLGQSYTEAFF

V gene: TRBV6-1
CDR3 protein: CASTAGGDLDTQYF